This TCR beta chain was sequenced in a study of blood T cell repertoires in COVID-19. Overall study: Researchers got acute and convalescent COVID-19 samples from the United States, Italy and Spain. The analysed material was cDNA or gDNA that came from T cells, B-cell-depleted T cells, or PBMCs.

Source study methods: Amplification from reference gene primers served as the basis for estimated nucleated cell counts. This table comes from immunoSEQ multiplex PCR, and its TCRdb copy is limited to in-frame clones, with some not included. The V and J calls and clone size are taken from that table; D and trimming were inferred from the DNA. The table includes 150,000 to 160,000 clones, 75% to 95% detected once. Germline CDR1 is MNHEY and CDR2 is SVGAGI. V lost 7 bases, J lost 7 bases, and 16 bases lay in between. The CDR3 has 13 residues. V gene TRBV6-5 combines with J gene TRBJ1-2; possibly TRBD1 for D (6 bases). The receptor was isolated from a man aged 45 to 65 with acute or convalescent COVID-19. What was sequenced was peripheral blood. CDR3 nucleotide sequence: TGTGCCAGCATTGGGCAGGGGCGTCTTGGCTACACCTTC. It encodes CASIGQGRLGYTF.